A selection of T cell receptor beta chains follows, all from one sample in a study of blood T cells in healthy people across ages. MiXCR, run by TCRdb on the 5' RACE reads, gives a single entry per CDR3 protein. The table includes about 1.5 million distinct CDR3 sequences, roughly 43% detected once. The sample consisted of blood. The receptors stem from a woman aged 18-29 years in good health. The CDR3 runs from the conserved cysteine through the conserved F or W. The D gene is left open where the match is weak. Part of the rows lack a size; the others show once, few, many or a class for expanded clones.

v_gene	abundance	j_gene	d_gene	CDR3nt	CDR3aa
TRBV18	few	TRBJ2-7	NA	TGTGCCAGCTCACCGGGTAGGCAGTCCTACGAGCAGTACTTC	CASSPGRQSYEQYF
TRBV10-3	NA	TRBJ2-3	NA	TGTGCCATCAGTGCTATCGGGGGCACAGATACGCAGTATTTT	CAISAIGGTDTQYF
TRBV28	NA	TRBJ2-3	NA	TGTGCCAGCAGTTCACCCCCCGTTTCGCGGACAGATACGCAGTATTTT	CASSSPPVSRTDTQYF
TRBV6-1	NA	TRBJ1-1	NA	TGTGCCAGCAGTGAAGTCGGGGTGCCGAACACTGAAGCTTTCTTT	CASSEVGVPNTEAFF
TRBV7-2	once	TRBJ2-5	NA	TGTGCCAGCAGCTTAGATACGTACGGAAAGACCCAGTACTTC	CASSLDTYGKTQYF
TRBV5-8	NA	TRBJ2-3	NA	TGTGCCAGCAGCCCGATCGACAGGATGCACACAGATACGCAGTATTTT	CASSPIDRMHTDTQYF
TRBV6-2/TRBV6-3	many	TRBJ2-6	NA	TGTGCCAGCAGTTACGGGGGTTCTGGGGCCAACGTCCTGACTTTC	CASSYGGSGANVLTF
TRBV7-9	NA	TRBJ1-1	NA	TGTGCCAGCAGCGCCTTCAGAGAGAACACTGAAGCTTTCTTT	CASSAFRENTEAFF
TRBV7-9	few	TRBJ2-3	TRBD1	TGTGCCAGCAGCCCGACAGGGTGGGGGTCAGATACGCAGTATTTT	CASSPTGWGSDTQYF
TRBV25-1	NA	TRBJ2-7	TRBD1	TGTGCCAGCAGCAGCATAGGACAGGCTACGTTAGGCTACGAGCAGTACTTC	CASSSIGQATLGYEQYF
TRBV3-1	NA	TRBJ1-1	NA	TGTGCCAGCAGCCCCGGACACAACACTGAAGCTTTCTTT	CASSPGHNTEAFF
TRBV4-3	NA	TRBJ2-2	TRBD2	TGCGCCAGCAGCCGCACTATGAGGACTAGGGCTTCAGGGGAGCTGTTTTTT	CASSRTMRTRASGELFF
TRBV4-3	NA	TRBJ2-6	NA	TGCGCCAGCAGCCAAGATCTTATTGGAACTGGGGCCAACGTCCTGACTTTC	CASSQDLIGTGANVLTF
TRBV12-3/TRBV12-4	few	TRBJ2-5	TRBD1	TGTGCCAGCAGTTTCAATGACAGGGTTTTGGAGACCCAGTACTTC	CASSFNDRVLETQYF
TRBV9	NA	TRBJ2-2	NA	TGTGTCAGCAGCGCCGATCTGCCCGGGGAGCTGTTTTTT	CVSSADLPGELFF
TRBV11-2	NA	TRBJ1-5	TRBD1	TGTGCCAGCAGCGCCCAGGGGGGGTACGCCAATCAGCCCCAGCATTTT	CASSAQGGYANQPQHF
TRBV12-3/TRBV12-4	NA	TRBJ2-1	NA	TGTGCCAGCCGAACCCGGGAGTTTTCCTACAATGAGCAGTTCTTC	CASRTREFSYNEQFF
TRBV7-2	once	TRBJ1-2	NA	TGTGCCAGCAGCGCCAAGACAGGAAGTTATGGCTACACCTTC	CASSAKTGSYGYTF
TRBV5-5	many	TRBJ2-1	NA	TGTGCCAGCAGCATCCAACCTCATGGGAATGAGCAGTTCTTC	CASSIQPHGNEQFF
TRBV12-3/TRBV12-4	once	TRBJ1-5	NA	TGTGCCAGCAGTTTATCCCGATCCGTTAGCAATCAGCCCCAGCATTTT	CASSLSRSVSNQPQHF
TRBV25-1	NA	TRBJ2-1	NA	TGTGCCAGCAGTAAACAAGTGGTGGGCCATGAGCAGTTCTTC	CASSKQVVGHEQFF
TRBV3-1	NA	TRBJ2-7	TRBD2	TGTGCCAGCAGCCAAGGGGGTGGCGGGAGCTCCTACGAGCAGTACTTC	CASSQGGGGSSYEQYF
TRBV12-3/TRBV12-4	NA	TRBJ2-3	TRBD2	TGTGCCAGCAGTGCCCATTCTTCTAGCGGGGGGTCCACAGATACGCAGTATTTT	CASSAHSSSGGSTDTQYF
TRBV7-2	few	TRBJ2-4	TRBD1	TGTGCCAGCATCTTTGACAGGGTCGATGAGCAGTACTTC	CASIFDRVDEQYF
TRBV4-3	NA	TRBJ2-1	TRBD2	TGCGCCAGCAGCCAAGAACTGGGAGGGATTTTCGGCAATGAGCAGTTCTTC	CASSQELGGIFGNEQFF
TRBV5-1	NA	TRBJ1-6	TRBD1	TGCGCCAGCAGCTTGGATTCCGACAGGGCCCTCTCTTATAATTCACCCCTCCACTTT	CASSLDSDRALSYNSPLHF
TRBV30	few	TRBJ1-2	NA	TGTGCCTGGAGTGTAATCCGGCAGGGCGGCATCACCTTC	CAWSVIRQGGITF
TRBV29-1	few	TRBJ2-1	TRBD1	TGCAGCGTTGTAGGCTCAGGGGACAGTTGGTTTAATGAGCAGTTCTTC	CSVVGSGDSWFNEQFF
TRBV29-1	NA	TRBJ2-7	NA	TGCAGCGGTGGAGGGGATGGATACGAGCAGTACTTC	CSGGGDGYEQYF
TRBV3-1	NA	TRBJ2-7	NA	TGTGCCAGCAGCCAAGATCGCGGATCCTCCTACGAGCGGTACTTC	CASSQDRGSSYERYF
TRBV6-2/TRBV6-3	NA	TRBJ1-5	NA	TGTGCCAGCAGCTACTTGGGACTCGGTGGCAATCAGCCCCAGCATTTT	CASSYLGLGGNQPQHF
TRBV12-5	NA	TRBJ1-2	NA	TGTGCTGGTGGTTTGGGGGGACAATACTATGGCTACACCTTC	CAGGLGGQYYGYTF
TRBV29-1	few	TRBJ2-7	NA	TGCAGCGTTGTCGGCAGTCCAGCCTACGAGCAGTACTTC	CSVVGSPAYEQYF
TRBV7-9	few	TRBJ1-1	NA	TGTGCCAGCAGCCCCAGCCTTATGAACACTGAAGCTTTCTTT	CASSPSLMNTEAFF
TRBV6-2/TRBV6-3	few	TRBJ2-5	TRBD2	TGTGCCAGCAGTTACGGGGGACTAGCGGGAGTGTACCAAGAGACCCAGTACTTC	CASSYGGLAGVYQETQYF
TRBV29-1	few	TRBJ2-3	TRBD2	TGCAGCCTTCGAACCAGGACTAGCCGAGATACGCAGTATTTT	CSLRTRTSRDTQYF
TRBV7-2	NA	TRBJ2-1	NA	TGTGCCAGCAGCTTAGATGTCAGGGTTGAGCAGTTCTTC	CASSLDVRVEQFF
TRBV4-3	few	TRBJ1-2	NA	TGCGCCAGCAGCCAGGAACGGACAAATTCGCGTGGCTACACCTTC	CASSQERTNSRGYTF
TRBV7-8	NA	TRBJ2-1	NA	TGTGCCAGCAGCTTTGCGCCTTCCAATGAGAAGTTCTTC	CASSFAPSNEKFF
TRBV4-1	few	TRBJ1-2	NA	TGCGCCAGCAGCCAAGCCCCAGGGAACATAAACTATGGCTACACCTTC	CASSQAPGNINYGYTF
TRBV20-1	NA	TRBJ1-6	NA	TGCAGTCTGAGGAGAGACTATAATTCACCCCCCCACTTT	CSLRRDYNSPPHF
TRBV6-5	NA	TRBJ1-2	TRBD1	TGTGCCAGCACCCGGACCGGGACAGGCGGCTACACCTTC	CASTRTGTGGYTF
TRBV20-1	few	TRBJ2-7	NA	TGCAGTGCTAGAGATTATAGCGTCTCCTACGAGCAGTACTTC	CSARDYSVSYEQYF
TRBV20-1	few	TRBJ2-3	TRBD2	TGCAGTGCCAGACCTCTAGCGGAATCTAGCACAGATACGCAGTATTTT	CSARPLAESSTDTQYF
TRBV30	NA	TRBJ2-7	NA	TGTGCCTGGACAGCAGACAGATACTACGAGCAGTACTTC	CAWTADRYYEQYF
TRBV12-3/TRBV12-4	NA	TRBJ2-2	NA	TGTGCCAGCAGTAAGCAGGGTTTGGACGGGGAGCTGTTTTTT	CASSKQGLDGELFF
TRBV27	NA	TRBJ2-7	TRBD2	TGTGCCAGCAGTTTATCATCGGGACTAAGCTACGAGCAGTACTTC	CASSLSSGLSYEQYF
TRBV27	few	TRBJ1-2	TRBD1	TGTGCCAGCAGTCCCTCCAAGACAGGGTTACCCTATGGCTACACCTTC	CASSPSKTGLPYGYTF
TRBV6-5	NA	TRBJ1-5	NA	TGTACCACCGGGCCGTCCTTCAATCAGCCCCAGCATTTT	CTTGPSFNQPQHF
TRBV29-1	many	TRBJ2-7	TRBD2	TGCAGCGTTGCGCGGGAGGGGCGAATGTACGAGCAGTACTTC	CSVAREGRMYEQYF
TRBV5-1	few	TRBJ2-7	TRBD1	TGCGCCAGCAGCTTGTCTGGGGACAGACACTACGAGCAGTACTTC	CASSLSGDRHYEQYF
TRBV27	NA	TRBJ2-1	NA	TGTGCCAGCAGTTTGTGGGCCTCCTACAATGAGCAGTTCTTC	CASSLWASYNEQFF
TRBV4-3	NA	TRBJ1-2	NA	TGCGCCAGCAGCCAAGAGTTAGGGGTTTGGGGCTACACCTTC	CASSQELGVWGYTF